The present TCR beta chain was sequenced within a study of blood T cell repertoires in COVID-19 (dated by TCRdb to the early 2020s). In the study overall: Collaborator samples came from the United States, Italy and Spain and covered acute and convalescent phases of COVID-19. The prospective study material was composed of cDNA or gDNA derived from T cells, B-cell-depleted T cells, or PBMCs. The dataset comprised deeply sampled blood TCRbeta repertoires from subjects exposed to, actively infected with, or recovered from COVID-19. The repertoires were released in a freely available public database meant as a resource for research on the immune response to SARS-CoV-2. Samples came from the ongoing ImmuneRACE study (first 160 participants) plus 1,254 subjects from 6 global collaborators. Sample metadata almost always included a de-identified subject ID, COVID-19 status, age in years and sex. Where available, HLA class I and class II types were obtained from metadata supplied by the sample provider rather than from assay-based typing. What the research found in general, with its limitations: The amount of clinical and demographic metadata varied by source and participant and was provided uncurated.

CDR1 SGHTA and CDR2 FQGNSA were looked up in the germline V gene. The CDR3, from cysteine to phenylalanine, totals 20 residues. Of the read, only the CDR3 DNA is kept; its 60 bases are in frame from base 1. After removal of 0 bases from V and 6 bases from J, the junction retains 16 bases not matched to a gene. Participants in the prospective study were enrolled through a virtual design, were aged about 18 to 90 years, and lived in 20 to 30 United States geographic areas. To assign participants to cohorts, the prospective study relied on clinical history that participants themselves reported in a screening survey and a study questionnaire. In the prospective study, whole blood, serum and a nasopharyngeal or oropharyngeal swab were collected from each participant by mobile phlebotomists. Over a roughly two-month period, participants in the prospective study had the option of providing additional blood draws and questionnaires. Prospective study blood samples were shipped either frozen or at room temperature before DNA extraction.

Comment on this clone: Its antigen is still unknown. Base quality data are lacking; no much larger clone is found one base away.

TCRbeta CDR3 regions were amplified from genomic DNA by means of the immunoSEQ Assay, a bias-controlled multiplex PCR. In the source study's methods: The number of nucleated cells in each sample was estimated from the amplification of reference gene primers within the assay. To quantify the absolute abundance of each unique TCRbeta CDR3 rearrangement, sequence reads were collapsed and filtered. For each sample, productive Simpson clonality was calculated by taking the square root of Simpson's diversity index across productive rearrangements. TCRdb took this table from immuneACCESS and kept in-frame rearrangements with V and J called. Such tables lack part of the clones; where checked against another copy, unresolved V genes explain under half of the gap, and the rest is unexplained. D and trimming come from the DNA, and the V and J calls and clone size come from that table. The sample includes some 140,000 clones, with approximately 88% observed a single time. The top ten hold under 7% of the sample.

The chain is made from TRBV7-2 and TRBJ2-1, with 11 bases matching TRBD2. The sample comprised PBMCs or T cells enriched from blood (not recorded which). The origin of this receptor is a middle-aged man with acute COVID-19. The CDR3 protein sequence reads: CASSLASGQISGRDSNEQFF. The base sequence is TGTGCCAGCAGCTTAGCTTCGGGACAGATTAGCGGGAGGGACTCCAATGAGCAGTTCTTC.